The sequence of this T cell receptor beta chain was determined in a study of CD4 T cells in relation to SARS-CoV-2 and coronaviruses. The count of this clone is one. Its specificity is unknown. Trimming left V 5 bases short and J 15 bases short, with 23 bases between. CDR1 and CDR2 (germline): SGHTA, FQGNSA. This CDR3 is 14 amino acids long. Using immunoSEQ multiplex PCR, the repertoire was profiled, and TCRdb retains in-frame clones only, with some absent. In the table there are about 38,000 clones, roughly 84% of which are singletons. Sequencing used naive CD4+ T cells from PBMCs, cultured in vitro. The subset was: naive CD4+ T cells isolated by negative enrichment. V gene TRBV7-2 combines with J gene TRBJ2-1; the D is unclear. The TCR was taken from an adult with COVID-19. CDR3 DNA: TGTGCCAGCAGCAATTCCTCCGGGCCCCCGTCGAGGTTCTTC. Its protein is CASSNSSGPPSRFF.